The 23 T cell receptor beta chains below all came from one sample that was sequenced in a study of blood T cell repertoires in COVID-19. The method was immunoSEQ multiplex PCR; TCRdb's version includes in-frame clones alone and lacks a portion of them. Among approximately 220,000 clones listed, 70% to 90% were seen once. Sequencing was carried out using peripheral blood. The receptors originated from a man aged 45 to 65 who had recovered from COVID-19.

The V and J genes are TRBV13 and TRBJ2-3; the match to TRBD1 covers 9 bases. CDR1 and CDR2 from the germline V gene are PRHDT and FYEKMQ (reference sequence). The trim removed 3 bases at V and 0 bases at J, leaving 4 bases unmatched. The CDR3 covers 16 residues. CDR3 sequence: CASSLRGQGSTDTQYF. CDR3 sequence (DNA): TGTGCCAGCAGCTTGAGGGGACAGGGTAGCACAGATACGCAGTATTTT.

The gene calls are TRBV30 and TRBJ1-1, with 7 nucleotides matching TRBD1. The germline V gene has CDR1 GTSNPN and CDR2 SVGIG (reference sequence). Germline trimming cut 1 base from V and 1 base from J; bases unmatched to any gene: 6. The CDR3 sequence is 15 residues long. In DNA form, the CDR3 reads TGTGCCTGGAGTGCCGTCAGGACAGGGAACACTGAAGCTTTCTTT. This encodes CAWSAVRTGNTEAFF.

This chain uses TRBV4-1 with TRBJ2-1; TRBD1 aligns across 9 bases. J gave up 9 bases and V 5 bases, and 8 bases lay outside the gene matches. The CDR3 runs 14 residues. The V gene's germline CDR1 is MGHRA and CDR2 YSYEKL. CDR3 in amino acids: CASSNPGQGSEQFF. As DNA, the CDR3 is TGCGCCAGCAGCAACCCGGGACAGGGTAGTGAGCAGTTCTTC.

The V and J genes are TRBV5-1 and TRBJ1-4; 7 bases line up with TRBD1. Looked up from germline, CDR1 is SGHRS and CDR2 is YFSETQ. The CDR3 spans 14 residues. V was pared by 4 bases and J by 0 bases, with 0 bases of the junction left unmatched. This CDR3 reads CASSQGATNEKLFF. Here the CDR3 DNA reads TGCGCCAGCAGCCAGGGGGCAACTAATGAAAAACTGTTTTTT.

This clone was observed a single time. The chain uses TRBV3-1 (or the pseudogene TRBV3-2) and TRBJ2-1; 10 nucleotides align to TRBD2. Germline CDR1 and CDR2: LGHDT and YNNKEL (reference sequence). The CDR3 totals 15 residues. Losses at the gene ends were 4 bases for V and 10 bases for J; bases not matched to a gene: 10. CDR3 sequence: CASSPRLAGAVEQFF. Here the CDR3 DNA reads TGTGCCAGCAGCCCCCGCCTAGCGGGAGCTGTGGAGCAGTTCTTC.

The V call is TRBV4-2, the J call TRBJ2-1; TRBD2 matches at 9 bases. Trimming cost V 3 bases and J 6 bases; bases outside gene matches: 9. The CDR3 is 16 residues long. Per the germline V gene, CDR1 is LGHNA and CDR2 is YNFKEQ. The CDR3 loop reads CASSQAGSGRTNEQFF. CDR3 DNA sequence: TGTGCCAGCAGCCAGGCCGGTAGCGGGAGAACCAATGAGCAGTTCTTC.

The chain is built from TRBV19 and TRBJ2-7, with TRBD2 matching 7 bases. This CDR3 is built from 14 residues. Germline V gene lookup returns CDR1 LNHDA and CDR2 SQIVND (reference sequence). Trimming cost V 0 bases and J 4 bases; bases outside gene matches: 3. The CDR3: CASSIDASGYEQYF. The CDR3 coding sequence is TGTGCCAGTAGTATAGATGCTAGCGGTTACGAGCAGTACTTC.

V is TRBV9 and J is TRBJ1-1, with a weak D call TRBD1 (5 bases). Germline-derived CDR1 and CDR2 are SGDLS and YYNGEE. The CDR3 runs to 15 residues. Trimming removed 4 bases at V and 0 bases at J, with 13 bases between. The CDR3, as DNA: TGTGCCAGCAGCCGCGATTCAGGGTTGAACACTGAAGCTTTCTTT. This gives the protein CASSRDSGLNTEAFF. Variable domain in full (rest from reference TRBV9 and TRBJ1-1): DSGVTQTPKHLITATGQRVTLRCSPRSGDLSVYWYQQSLDQGLQFLIQYYNGEERAKGNILERFSAQQFPDLHSELNLSSLELGDSALYFCASSRDSGLNTEAFFGQGTRLTVV.

V usage is TRBV9 and J usage is TRBJ2-3, with 7 bases aligning to TRBD2. The CDR3 has 17 amino acids. Germline V lookup: CDR1 SGDLS, CDR2 YYNGEE. Germline trimming cut 0 bases from V and 2 bases from J; bases unmatched to any gene: 9. Here the CDR3 DNA reads TGTGCCAGCAGCGTAGGGCTGACGACTAGCAACACAGATACGCAGTATTTT. Translation gives CASSVGLTTSNTDTQYF.

The rearrangement links TRBV4-1 to TRBJ2-1; D unclear. The V gene lost 4 bases and the J gene lost 10 bases, with 14 bases spanning the gap. Germline CDR1 reads MGHRA; CDR2 reads YSYEKL. The CDR3 loop spans 13 amino acids. In nucleotides, the CDR3 is TGCGCCAGCAGCCGCGTACCCCAGGCGGAGCAGTTCTTC. Translation gives CASSRVPQAEQFF.

The chain uses TRBV5-4 and TRBJ1-2; 7 nucleotides agree with TRBD1. The CDR3 loop spans 16 amino acids. The germline CDR1 and CDR2 sequences are SGHNT and YYREEE (reference sequence). V was clipped by 4 bases and J by 4 bases; unmatched bases: 13. CDR3 sequence: CASSPTQPTGIYGYTF. CDR3 DNA sequence: TGTGCCAGCAGCCCTACCCAACCGACAGGGATCTATGGCTACACCTTC.

This clone was seen just once. This rearrangement joins TRBV5-4 to TRBJ1-2, with TRBD1 matching 7 bases. CDR3 length: 13 amino acids. The V segment lost 4 bases and the J segment 2 bases; nucleotides outside the gene matches: 2. CDR1 and CDR2 (germline): SGHNT, YYREEE (reference sequence). CDR3 in amino acids: CASSVRGNYGYTF. The CDR3, as DNA: TGTGCCAGCAGCGTCAGGGGGAACTATGGCTACACCTTC.

V usage is TRBV29-1 and J usage is TRBJ1-2, with 9 bases lining up with TRBD1. Losses at the gene ends were 5 bases for V and 6 bases for J; bases not matched to a gene: 22. Germline assignment: CDR1 SQVTM and CDR2 ANQGSEA. This CDR3 contains 18 residues. The CDR3 DNA sequence: TGCAGCGTTCCTCCCCGGTCCGGGACAGGGTATGATAAGAATGGCTACACCTTC. Encoded protein: CSVPPRSGTGYDKNGYTF.

The J gene is TRBJ2-2, the V gene TRBV6-5, with TRBD2 identical over 8 bases. The CDR3 is 16 residues long. Trimming took 0 bases from V and 4 from J; bases not matched to a gene: 4. CDR1 MNHEY and CDR2 SVGAGI come from the germline V gene. CDR3 amino acids: CASSYSSGMITGELFF. CDR3 sequence (DNA): TGTGCCAGCAGTTACTCTAGCGGGATGATCACCGGGGAGCTGTTTTTT.

This chain uses TRBV10-1 with TRBJ2-7; D unresolved. The CDR3 sequence is 12 residues long. V dropped 3 bases and J dropped 3 bases, with 6 bases sitting between them. Germline V gene sequence: CDR1 WNHNN, CDR2 SYGVQD (reference sequence). DNA of the CDR3: TGCGCCAGCAGTGACTCTATCTACGAGCAGTACTTC. Translation gives CASSDSIYEQYF.

The chain recombines TRBV27 with TRBJ2-7, with 9 bases that match TRBD1. Germline-derived CDR1 and CDR2 are MNHEY and SMNVEV (reference sequence). J was trimmed by 2 bases and V by 0 bases; bases with no gene match: 14. This CDR3 spans 19 amino acids. The CDR3, as DNA: TGTGCCAGCAGTTTATCCGGGACAGGGTTAGGGGGACCCACCTACGAGCAGTACTTC. Amino acids: CASSLSGTGLGGPTYEQYF.

This clone was counted a few times. The chain joins TRBV6-5 to TRBJ2-2; 8 bases agree with TRBD2. The ends lost 2 bases at V and 6 bases at J; junction bases unmatched: 5. The CDR3 totals 15 residues. The germline V gene encodes CDR1 MNHEY and CDR2 SVGAGI. CDR3 loop: CASSYKAGVPGELFF. CDR3 in DNA: TGTGCCAGCAGTTACAAAGCGGGAGTTCCCGGGGAGCTGTTTTTT.

The J gene is TRBJ2-1, the V gene TRBV10-2; D gene ambiguous. The germline gives CDR1 WSHSY, CDR2 SAAADI. The CDR3 spans 14 residues. Trimming cost V 0 bases and J 3 bases, with 6 bases left between them. The DNA of the CDR3 is TGCGCCAGCAGTGAGTCGAGCAACTACAATGAGCAGTTCTTC. The encoded protein is CASSESSNYNEQFF.

This clone was seen once. The V call is TRBV7-2, the J call TRBJ1-2; 7 nucleotides agree with TRBD1. Germline assignment: CDR1 SGHTA and CDR2 FQGNSA. The junction had 13 bases not matched to a gene; V was cut back by 5 bases and J by 7 bases. The CDR3 runs 15 residues. The CDR3 DNA is TGTGCCAGCAGCCCCATCAGGGGGAGAAGGGTTGGCTACACCTTC. Translated, it gives CASSPIRGRRVGYTF.

This rearrangement joins TRBV6-5 to TRBJ1-1; no clear D. V was cut by 0 bases and J by 1 base, with 6 bases left in between. CDR1 is MNHEY, CDR2 SVGAGI, per germline. This CDR3 contains 14 residues. CDR3 protein: CASSYSTGNTEAFF. The CDR3 coding sequence is TGTGCCAGCAGTTACTCGACGGGGAACACTGAAGCTTTCTTT.

The chain is built from TRBV7-9 and TRBJ2-7; weak D call: TRBD1 (6 bases). CDR1 is SEHNR, CDR2 FQNEAQ, per germline (reference sequence). This CDR3 has 14 amino acids. Trimming left V 1 base short and J 2 bases short, with 9 bases between. The CDR3, as DNA: TGTGCCAGCAGCTTAGTAGCAGGGGCCTACGAGCAGTACTTC. Encoded protein: CASSLVAGAYEQYF.

The chain recombines TRBV11-2 with TRBJ2-5, with a possible D match to TRBD2 (5 bases). This CDR3 has 15 residues. V was clipped by 6 bases and J by 5 bases, with 19 bases between them. Per the germline V gene, CDR1 is SGHAT and CDR2 is FQNNGV. CDR3 in DNA: TGTGCCAGCAGACAATTGAGTGGGAGTACTGAGACCCAGTACTTC. Translation: CASRQLSGSTETQYF.

The chain is built from TRBV28 and TRBJ2-2, with 7 nucleotides matching TRBD1. The junction had 8 bases not matched to a gene; V was cut back by 4 bases and J by 3 bases. The CDR3 runs to 16 residues. CDR1 is MDHEN, CDR2 SYDVKM, per germline. CDR3 nucleotide sequence: TGTGCCAGCAGTTCCACAGGGGCAGGGTACACCGGGGAGCTGTTTTTT. Translation: CASSSTGAGYTGELFF.